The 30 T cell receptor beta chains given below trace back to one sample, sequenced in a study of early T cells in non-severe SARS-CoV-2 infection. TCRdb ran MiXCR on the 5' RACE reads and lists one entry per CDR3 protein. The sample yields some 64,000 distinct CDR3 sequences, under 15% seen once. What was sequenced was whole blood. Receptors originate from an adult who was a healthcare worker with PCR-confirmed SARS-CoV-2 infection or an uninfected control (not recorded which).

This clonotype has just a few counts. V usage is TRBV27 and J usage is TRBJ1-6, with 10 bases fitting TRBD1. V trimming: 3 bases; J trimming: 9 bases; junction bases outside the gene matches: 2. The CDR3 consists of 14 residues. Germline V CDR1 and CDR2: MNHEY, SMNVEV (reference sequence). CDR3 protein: CASSLTGGFSPLHF. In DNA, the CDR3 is TGTGCCAGCAGTTTGACAGGGGGCTTTTCACCCCTCCACTTT.

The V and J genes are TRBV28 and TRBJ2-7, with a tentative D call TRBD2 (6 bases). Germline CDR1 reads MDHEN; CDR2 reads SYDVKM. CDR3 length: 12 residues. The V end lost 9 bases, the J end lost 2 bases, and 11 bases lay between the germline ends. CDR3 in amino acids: CASRTGAYEQYF. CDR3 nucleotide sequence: TGTGCCAGTCGGACGGGAGCCTACGAGCAGTACTTC.

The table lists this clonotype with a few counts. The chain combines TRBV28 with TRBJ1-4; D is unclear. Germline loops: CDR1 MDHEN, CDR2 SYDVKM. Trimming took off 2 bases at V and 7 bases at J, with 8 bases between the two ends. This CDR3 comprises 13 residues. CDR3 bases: TGTGCCAGCAGTTTACCGGGAACTGAAAAACTGTTTTTT. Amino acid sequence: CASSLPGTEKLFF.

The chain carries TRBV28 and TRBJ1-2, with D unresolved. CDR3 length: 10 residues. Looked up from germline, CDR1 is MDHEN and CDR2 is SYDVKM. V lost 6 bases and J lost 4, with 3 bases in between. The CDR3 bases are TGTGCCAGCAGCTCCTATGGCTACACCTTC. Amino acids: CASSSYGYTF.

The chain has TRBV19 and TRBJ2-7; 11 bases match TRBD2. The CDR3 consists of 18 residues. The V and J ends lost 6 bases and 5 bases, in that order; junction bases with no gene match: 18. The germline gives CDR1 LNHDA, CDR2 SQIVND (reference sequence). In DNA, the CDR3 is TGTGCCAGTAGCCAATCTAGCGGGAGGACCCCTCCCCTGAACGAGCAGTACTTC. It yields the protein CASSQSSGRTPPLNEQYF.

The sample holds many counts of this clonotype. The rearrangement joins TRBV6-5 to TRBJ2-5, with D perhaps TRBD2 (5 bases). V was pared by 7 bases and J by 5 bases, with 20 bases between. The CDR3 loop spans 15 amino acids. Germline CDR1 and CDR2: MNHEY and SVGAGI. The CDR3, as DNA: TGTGCCAGCAAGACAACCCGGGCCCCGGGGGAGACCCAGTACTTC. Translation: CASKTTRAPGETQYF.

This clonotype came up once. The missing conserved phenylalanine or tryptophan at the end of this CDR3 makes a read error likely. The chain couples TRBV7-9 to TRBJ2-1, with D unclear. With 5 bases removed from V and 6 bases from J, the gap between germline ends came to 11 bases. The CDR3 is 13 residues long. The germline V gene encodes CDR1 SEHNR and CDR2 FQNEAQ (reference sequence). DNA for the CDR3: TGTGCCAGCAGCCCTATGACTCTCAATGAGCAGTTCTCC. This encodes CASSPMTLNEQFS.

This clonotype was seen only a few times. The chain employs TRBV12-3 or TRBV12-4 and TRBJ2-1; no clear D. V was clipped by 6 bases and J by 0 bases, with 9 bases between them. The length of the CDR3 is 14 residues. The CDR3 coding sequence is TGTGCCAGCAGGACCGACCCCTCCTACAATGAGCAGTTCTTC. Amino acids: CASRTDPSYNEQFF.

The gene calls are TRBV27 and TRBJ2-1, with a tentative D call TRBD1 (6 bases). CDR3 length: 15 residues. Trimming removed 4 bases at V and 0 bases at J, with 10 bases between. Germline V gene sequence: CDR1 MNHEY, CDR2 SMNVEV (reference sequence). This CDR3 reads CASSSDRSSYNEQFF. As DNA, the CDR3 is TGTGCCAGCAGTTCGGACAGAAGCTCCTACAATGAGCAGTTCTTC.

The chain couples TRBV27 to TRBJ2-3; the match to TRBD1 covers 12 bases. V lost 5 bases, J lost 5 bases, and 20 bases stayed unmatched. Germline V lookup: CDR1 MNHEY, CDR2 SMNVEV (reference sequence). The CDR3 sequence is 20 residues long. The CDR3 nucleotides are TGTGCCAGCAGTCCCCTCCCCCCCAGGGGACAGGGGGCCCGGGGAGATACGCAGTATTTT. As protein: CASSPLPPRGQGARGDTQYF.

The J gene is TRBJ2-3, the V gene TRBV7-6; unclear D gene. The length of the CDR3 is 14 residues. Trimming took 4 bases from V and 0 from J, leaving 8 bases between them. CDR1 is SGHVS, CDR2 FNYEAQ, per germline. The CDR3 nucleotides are TGTGCCAGCAGCTCAAGTCCTAGCACAGATACGCAGTATTTT. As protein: CASSSSPSTDTQYF.

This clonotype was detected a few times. The CDR3 DNA sequence: TGTGCCAGCAGCATATGTGGGACAACCGGGGGCAATCAGCCCCAGCATTTT. This encodes CASSICGTTGGNQPQHF. V is TRBV21-1 and J is TRBJ1-5; the table's D call of TRBD1 was not tested on the DNA. TRBV21-1 is assigned pseudogene status. This CDR3 is 17 amino acids long.

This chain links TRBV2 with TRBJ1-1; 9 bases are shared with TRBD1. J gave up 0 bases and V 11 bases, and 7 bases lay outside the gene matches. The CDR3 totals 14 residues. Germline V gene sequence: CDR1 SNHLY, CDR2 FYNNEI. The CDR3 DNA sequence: TGTGCCGGGAGGACAGGGGTGGTGAACACTGAAGCTTTCTTT. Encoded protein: CAGRTGVVNTEAFF.

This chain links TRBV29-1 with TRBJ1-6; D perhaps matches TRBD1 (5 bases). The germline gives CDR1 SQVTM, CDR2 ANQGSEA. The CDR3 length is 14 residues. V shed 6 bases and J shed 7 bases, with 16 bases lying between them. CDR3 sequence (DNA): TGCAGCGTGAAAGGGGACTCCCTAAATTCACCCCTCCACTTT. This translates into CSVKGDSLNSPLHF.

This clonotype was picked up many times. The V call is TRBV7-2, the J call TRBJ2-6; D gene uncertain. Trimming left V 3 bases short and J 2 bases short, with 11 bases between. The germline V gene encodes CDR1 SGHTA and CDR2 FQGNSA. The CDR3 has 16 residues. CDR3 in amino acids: CASSFLSVPGANVLTF. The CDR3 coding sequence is TGTGCCAGCAGCTTTCTCTCGGTACCTGGGGCCAACGTCCTGACTTTC.

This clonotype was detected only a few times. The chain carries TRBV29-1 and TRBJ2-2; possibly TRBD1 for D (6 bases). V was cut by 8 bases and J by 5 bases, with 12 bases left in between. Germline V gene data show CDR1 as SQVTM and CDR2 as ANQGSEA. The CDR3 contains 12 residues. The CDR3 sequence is CSFGGGTGELFF. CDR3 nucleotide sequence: TGCAGCTTTGGGGGCGGTACCGGGGAGCTGTTTTTT.

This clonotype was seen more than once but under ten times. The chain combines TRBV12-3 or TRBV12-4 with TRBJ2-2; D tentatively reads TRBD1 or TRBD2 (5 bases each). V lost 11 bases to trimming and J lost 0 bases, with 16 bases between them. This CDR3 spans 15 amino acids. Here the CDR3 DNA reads TGTGCCTCGAATAGGGACGGGTCGAACACCGGGGAGCTGTTTTTT. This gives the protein CASNRDGSNTGELFF.

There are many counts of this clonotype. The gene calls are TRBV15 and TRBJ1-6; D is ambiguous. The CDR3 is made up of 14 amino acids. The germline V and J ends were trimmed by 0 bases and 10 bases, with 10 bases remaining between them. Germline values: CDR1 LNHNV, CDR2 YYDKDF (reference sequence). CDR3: CATSRDRRKSPLHF. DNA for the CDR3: TGTGCCACCAGCAGAGATCGGAGGAAGTCACCCCTCCACTTT.

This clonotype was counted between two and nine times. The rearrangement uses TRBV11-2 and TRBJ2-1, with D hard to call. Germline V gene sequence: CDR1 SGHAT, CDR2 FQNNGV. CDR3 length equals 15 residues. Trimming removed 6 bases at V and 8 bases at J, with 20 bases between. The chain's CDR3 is CASRSAIRTVDEQFF. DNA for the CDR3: TGTGCCAGCAGGAGCGCTATCCGTACTGTCGATGAGCAGTTCTTC.

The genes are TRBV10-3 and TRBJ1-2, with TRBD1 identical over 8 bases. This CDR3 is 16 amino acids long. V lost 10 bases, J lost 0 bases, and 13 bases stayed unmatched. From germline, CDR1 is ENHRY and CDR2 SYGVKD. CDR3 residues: CATQEPDRVSNYGYTF. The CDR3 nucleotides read TGTGCCACACAAGAACCGGACAGGGTTTCTAACTATGGCTACACCTTC.

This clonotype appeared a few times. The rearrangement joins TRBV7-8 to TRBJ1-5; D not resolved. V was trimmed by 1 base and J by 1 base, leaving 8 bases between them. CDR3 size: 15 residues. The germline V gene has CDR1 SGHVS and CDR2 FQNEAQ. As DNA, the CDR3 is TGTGCCAGCAGCTTAGGTGGTATGAGCAATCAGCCCCAGCATTTT. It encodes CASSLGGMSNQPQHF.

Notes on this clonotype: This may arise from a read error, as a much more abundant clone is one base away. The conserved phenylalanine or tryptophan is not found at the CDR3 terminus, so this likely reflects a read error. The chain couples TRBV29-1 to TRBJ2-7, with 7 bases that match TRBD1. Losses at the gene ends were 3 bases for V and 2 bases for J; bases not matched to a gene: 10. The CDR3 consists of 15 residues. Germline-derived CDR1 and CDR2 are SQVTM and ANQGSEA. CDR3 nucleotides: TGCAGCGTTGAGTTAACAGGGGAGTTTGCCTACGAGCAGTACTAC. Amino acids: CSVELTGEFAYEQYY.

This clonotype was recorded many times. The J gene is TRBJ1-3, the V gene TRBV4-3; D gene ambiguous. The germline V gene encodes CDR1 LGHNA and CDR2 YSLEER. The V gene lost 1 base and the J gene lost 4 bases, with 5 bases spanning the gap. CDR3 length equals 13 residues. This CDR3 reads CASSQATGNTIYF. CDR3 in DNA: TGCGCCAGCAGCCAAGCGACAGGAAACACCATATATTTT.

The CDR3 loop is CASSWQPHGAGELFF. The DNA for the CDR3 is TGTGCCAGCAGTTGGCAGCCCCATGGGGCCGGGGAGCTGTTTTTT. The V call is TRBV6-1, the J call TRBJ2-2; D is unresolved. Trimming took 5 bases from V and 6 from J, leaving 16 bases between them. CDR3 length: 15 amino acids. Germline V gives CDR1 MNHNS, CDR2 SASEGT.

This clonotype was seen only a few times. CDR3 DNA: TGTGCCACCAGGACAGGGACGCCCTATGGCTACACCTTC. Its translation: CATRTGTPYGYTF. The chain joins TRBV28 to TRBJ1-2; TRBD1 agrees at 8 bases. The CDR3 loop spans 13 amino acids. The germline gives CDR1 MDHEN, CDR2 SYDVKM. J gave up 4 bases and V 10 bases, and 8 bases lay outside the gene matches.

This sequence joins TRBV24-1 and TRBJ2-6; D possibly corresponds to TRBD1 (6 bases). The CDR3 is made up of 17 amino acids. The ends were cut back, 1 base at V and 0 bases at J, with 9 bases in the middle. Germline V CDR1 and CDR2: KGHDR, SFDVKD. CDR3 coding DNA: TGTGCCACCAGTGATTTCGGCAGGGGCTCTGGGGCCAACGTCCTGACTTTC. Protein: CATSDFGRGSGANVLTF.

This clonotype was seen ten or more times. The CDR3 protein is CASRQSMNTEAFF. For the CDR3, the DNA is TGTGCCAGCAGACAGAGTATGAACACTGAAGCTTTCTTT. The chain carries TRBV6-6 and TRBJ1-1; D gene unclear. This CDR3 has 13 amino acids. Germline V gene data show CDR1 as MNHNY and CDR2 as SVGAGI (reference sequence). Trimming shortened V by 6 bases and J by 0 bases, and 8 bases separated the two germline ends.

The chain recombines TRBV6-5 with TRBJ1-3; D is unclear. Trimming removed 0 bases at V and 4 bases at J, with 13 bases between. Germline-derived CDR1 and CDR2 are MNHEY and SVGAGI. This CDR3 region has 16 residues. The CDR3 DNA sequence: TGTGCCAGCAGTTACTCTCCTGGCAGGCCCGGAAACACCATATATTTT. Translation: CASSYSPGRPGNTIYF.

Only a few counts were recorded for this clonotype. The CDR3 sequence: CSAAGAGRQETQYF. In DNA, the CDR3 is TGCAGTGCCGCCGGAGCGGGGAGACAAGAGACCCAGTACTTC. The V call is TRBV20-1, the J call TRBJ2-5, with TRBD2 identical over 7 bases. This CDR3 has 14 residues. V lost 6 bases to trimming and J lost 2 bases; unmatched junction nucleotides: 9. In germline, CDR1 is DFQATT, CDR2 SNEGSKA (reference sequence).

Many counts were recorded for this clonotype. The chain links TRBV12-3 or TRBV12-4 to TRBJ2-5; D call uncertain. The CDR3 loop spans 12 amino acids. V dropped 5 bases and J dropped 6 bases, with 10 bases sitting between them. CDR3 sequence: CASSPYSKTQYF. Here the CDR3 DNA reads TGTGCCAGCAGTCCCTATTCAAAGACCCAGTACTTC.